This TCR beta chain originates from a study of blood T cell repertoires in COVID-19 (dated by TCRdb to about 2020). Background on the whole study: The collaborator samples originated in the United States, Italy and Spain and spanned the acute and convalescent phases of COVID-19. The material from the prospective study consisted of cDNA or gDNA derived from T cells, B-cell-depleted T cells, or PBMCs. The dataset comprised deeply sampled blood TCRbeta repertoires from subjects exposed to, actively infected with, or recovered from COVID-19. A freely available public database, intended as a resource for researchers studying the immune response to SARS-CoV-2, is where the repertoires were released. The samples were drawn from two sources: the first 160 participants of the ongoing ImmuneRACE study, and 1,254 subjects contributed by 6 global collaborators. Nearly every sample came with metadata listing a de-identified subject ID, COVID-19 status, age in years and sex. Where available, HLA class I and class II types were taken from metadata supplied by the sample provider and were not determined by assay-based typing.

TCRbeta CDR3 regions were amplified from genomic DNA by means of the immunoSEQ Assay, a bias-controlled multiplex PCR. The published analysis was carried out like this. Within the assay, amplification of reference gene primers was used to estimate how many nucleated cells each sample contained. To quantify the absolute abundance of each unique TCRbeta CDR3 rearrangement, sequence reads were collapsed and filtered. For each sample, productive Simpson clonality was calculated by taking the square root of Simpson's diversity index across productive rearrangements. TCRdb obtained this table from immuneACCESS and retained in-frame rearrangements with V and J assigned. These tables miss some clones; where compared with another copy, unresolved V genes account for less than half of the shortfall, and the remainder is unexplained. V and J calls and clone size are those listed in that table; D and trimming were worked out from the DNA. The sample has hundreds of thousands of clones on record, roughly 85% of them singletons. Around 20% of the sample is in the top ten clones.

The research as a whole found: The quantity of clinical and demographic metadata differed by source and by participant and was supplied without curation.

Comments on this clone: This receptor's antigen is unknown. Per-nucleotide qualities are absent, and no much larger clonotype sits a single base away.

Participants in the prospective study were aged about 18 to 100 years, lived in some 24 United States geographic areas, and enrolled through a virtual design. Cohort assignment in the prospective study relied on participant-reported clinical history from a screening survey and a study questionnaire. ImmuneRACE Cohort 3 recovered participants were defined by two consecutive negative NP/OP PCR tests, healthcare professional clearance, or symptom resolution. In the prospective study, whole blood, serum and a nasopharyngeal or oropharyngeal swab were collected from each participant by mobile phlebotomists. Participants in the prospective study had the option to provide additional blood draws and questionnaires over an approximately 2-month period. Blood samples from the prospective study were shipped frozen or at room temperature prior to DNA extraction. The clonotype originates from a man aged 40-50 years who had recovered from COVID-19. Material: PBMCs or T cells enriched from blood (not recorded which).

The nucleotide sequence is TGCGCCAGCAGCGTGGACAGTTTGAGTAACACCATATATTTT. Translated, it gives CASSVDSLSNTIYF. The chain is encoded by TRBV5-1 joined to TRBJ1-3; matching of 6 bases hints at TRBD1 as the D gene. The CDR3 covers 14 residues, taking in both the cysteine and the phenylalanine. Of the read, only the CDR3 DNA is kept; its 42 bases are in frame from base 1. V was cut back by 4 bases and J by 7 bases, leaving a gap of 15 bases between them. CDR1 is given as SGHRS and CDR2 as YFSETQ, both from the germline V gene.